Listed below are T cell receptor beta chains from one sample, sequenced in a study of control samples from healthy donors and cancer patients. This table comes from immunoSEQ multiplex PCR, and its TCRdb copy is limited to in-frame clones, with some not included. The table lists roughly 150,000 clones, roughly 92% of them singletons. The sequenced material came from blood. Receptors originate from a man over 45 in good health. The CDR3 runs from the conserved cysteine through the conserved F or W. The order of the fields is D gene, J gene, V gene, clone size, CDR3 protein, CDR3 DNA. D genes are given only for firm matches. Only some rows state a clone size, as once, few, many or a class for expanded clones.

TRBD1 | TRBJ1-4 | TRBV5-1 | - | CASSLRTGTNEKLFF | TGCGCCAGCAGCTTGAGGACAGGAACTAATGAAAAACTGTTTTTT
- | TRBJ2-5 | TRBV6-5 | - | CASRYQETQYF | TGTGCCAGCAGATACCAAGAGACCCAGTACTTC
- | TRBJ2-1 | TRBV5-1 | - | CASSLGERGNNEQFF | TGCGCCAGCAGCTTGGGAGAAAGGGGTAACAATGAGCAGTTCTTC
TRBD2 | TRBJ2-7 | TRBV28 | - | CASSFSGSYEQYF | TGTGCCAGCAGTTTCAGCGGGAGTTACGAGCAGTACTTC
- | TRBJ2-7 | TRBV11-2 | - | CASSLLYEQYF | TGTGCCAGCAGCCTCTTATACGAGCAGTACTTC
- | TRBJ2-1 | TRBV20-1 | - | CSASNTLASYNEQFF | TGCAGTGCTAGTAACACACTGGCCTCCTACAATGAGCAGTTCTTC
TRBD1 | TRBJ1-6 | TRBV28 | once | CASNQSGTGKNSPLHF | TGTGCCAGCAACCAATCCGGGACAGGCAAGAATTCACCCCTCCACTTT
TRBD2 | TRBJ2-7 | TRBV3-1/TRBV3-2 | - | CASSQTLAGYEQYF | TGTGCCAGCAGCCAAACACTAGCGGGGTACGAGCAGTACTTC
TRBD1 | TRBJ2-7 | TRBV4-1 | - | CASSPRQGALDEQYF | TGCGCCAGCAGCCCCCGACAGGGGGCATTGGACGAGCAGTACTTC
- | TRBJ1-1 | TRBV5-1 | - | CASSLGMNQAEAFF | TGCGCCAGCAGCTTGGGCATGAATCAGGCTGAAGCTTTCTTT
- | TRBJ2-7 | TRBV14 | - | CASSQVLEQYF | TGTGCCAGCAGCCAAGTCTTAGAGCAGTACTTC
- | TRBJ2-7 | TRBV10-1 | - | CASRVRQSESYEQYF | TGCGCCAGCAGGGTTCGACAGTCAGAATCCTACGAGCAGTACTTC
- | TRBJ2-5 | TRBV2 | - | CASSERVGLWETQYF | TGTGCCAGCAGTGAAAGAGTGGGCCTGTGGGAGACCCAGTACTTC
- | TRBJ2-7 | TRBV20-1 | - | CSASGPPGEYF | TGCAGTGCTTCCGGGCCTCCGGGGGAGTACTTC
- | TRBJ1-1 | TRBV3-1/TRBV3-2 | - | CASSQNGENTEAFF | TGTGCCAGCAGCCAAAACGGGGAGAACACTGAAGCTTTCTTT
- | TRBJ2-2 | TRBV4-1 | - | CASSPSRRTQNTGELFF | TGCGCCAGCAGCCCATCTCGCCGGACCCAGAACACCGGGGAGCTGTTTTTT
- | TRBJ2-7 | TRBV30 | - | CAWSVALKSEQYF | TGTGCCTGGAGTGTGGCGTTAAAGAGCGAGCAGTACTTC
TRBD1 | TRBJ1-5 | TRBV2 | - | CASSDKGQGYQPQHF | TGTGCCAGCAGTGATAAGGGACAGGGTTATCAGCCCCAGCATTTT
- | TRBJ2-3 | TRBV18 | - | CASSLGAAGTDTQYF | TGTGCCAGCTCACTCGGGGCAGCTGGGACAGATACGCAGTATTTT
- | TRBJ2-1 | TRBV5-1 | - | CASSFSLDQQFF | TGCGCCAGCAGCTTCTCACTAGACCAGCAGTTCTTC
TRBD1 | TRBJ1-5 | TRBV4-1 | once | CASMTGLGSNQPQHF | TGCGCCAGCATGACAGGGTTAGGGAGCAATCAGCCCCAGCATTTT
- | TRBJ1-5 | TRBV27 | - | CASSFDIFGNQPQHF | TGTGCCAGCAGTTTTGATATATTTGGCAATCAGCCCCAGCATTTT
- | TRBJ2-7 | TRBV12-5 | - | CASGPISLEQYF | TGTGCTAGTGGCCCTATCTCCTTAGAGCAGTACTTC
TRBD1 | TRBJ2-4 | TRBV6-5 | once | CASSYSGDRLNIQYF | TGTGCCAGCAGTTACTCTGGGGACAGATTAAACATTCAGTACTTC
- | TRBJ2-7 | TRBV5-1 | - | CASSLAPTNYEQYF | TGCGCCAGCAGCTTGGCCCCGACTAACTACGAGCAGTACTTC
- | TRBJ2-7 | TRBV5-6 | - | CASSNPGLSSYEQYF | TGTGCCAGCAGTAACCCGGGGCTTTCCTCCTACGAGCAGTACTTC
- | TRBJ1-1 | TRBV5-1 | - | CASSSKRGGEAFF | TGCGCCAGCAGCTCCAAGAGGGGGGGGGAAGCTTTCTTT
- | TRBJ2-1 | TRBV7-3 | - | CASSLWPGEDNEQFF | TGTGCCAGCAGCTTATGGCCCGGGGAGGATAATGAGCAGTTCTTC
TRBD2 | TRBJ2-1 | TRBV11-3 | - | CASSLATTSGDNEQFF | TGTGCCAGCAGCTTAGCTACGACTAGCGGGGACAATGAGCAGTTCTTC
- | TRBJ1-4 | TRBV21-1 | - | CASSKGEGYGGEKLFF | TGTGCCAGCAGCAAAGGGGAGGGGTATGGGGGTGAAAAACTGTTTTTT
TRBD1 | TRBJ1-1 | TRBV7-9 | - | CASSLVRGHGTEAFF | TGTGCCAGCAGCTTAGTCAGGGGGCATGGCACTGAAGCTTTCTTT
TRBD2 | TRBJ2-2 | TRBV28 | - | CASSLYGLAGGELFF | TGTGCCAGCAGTTTGTATGGACTAGCGGGGGGGGAGCTGTTTTTT
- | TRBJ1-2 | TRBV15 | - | CATSRDYGGDYGYTF | TGTGCCACCAGCAGAGATTACGGGGGGGACTATGGCTACACCTTC
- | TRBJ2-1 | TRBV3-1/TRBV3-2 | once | CASSPGPNEQFF | TGTGCCAGCAGCCCCGGGCCTAATGAGCAGTTCTTC
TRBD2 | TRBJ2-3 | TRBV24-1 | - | CATSLAGGTDTQYF | TGTGCCACCAGTTTAGCGGGAGGTACAGATACGCAGTATTTT
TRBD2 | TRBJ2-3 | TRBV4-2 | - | CASSLGGLAGVADTQYF | TGTGCCAGCAGCCTCGGCGGACTAGCGGGAGTTGCAGATACGCAGTATTTT
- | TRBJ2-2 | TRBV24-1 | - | CATSDPWGYSNTGELFF | TGTGCCACCAGTGACCCTTGGGGCTACTCGAACACCGGGGAGCTGTTTTTT
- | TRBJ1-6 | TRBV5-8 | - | CASSLRDSYNSPLHF | TGTGCCAGCAGCTTGAGGGACTCCTATAATTCACCCCTCCACTTT
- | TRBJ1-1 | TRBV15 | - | CATRAPGGSGTEAFF | TGTGCCACCAGAGCCCCCGGGGGCTCGGGCACTGAAGCTTTCTTT
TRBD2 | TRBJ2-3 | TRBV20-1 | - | CSASPEASGGDTDTQYF | TGCAGTGCTAGTCCCGAGGCTAGCGGGGGGGACACAGATACGCAGTATTTT
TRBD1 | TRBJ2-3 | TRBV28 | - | CASSPSGTGLTDTQYF | TGTGCCAGCAGCCCCTCCGGGACAGGGTTGACAGATACGCAGTATTTT
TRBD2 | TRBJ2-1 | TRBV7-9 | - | CASSGTSGIFNEQFF | TGTGCCAGCAGCGGCACTAGCGGGATCTTCAATGAGCAGTTCTTC
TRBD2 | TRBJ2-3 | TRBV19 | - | CASTPVGLAGGPDTQYF | TGTGCCAGTACTCCCGTCGGGCTAGCGGGAGGTCCAGATACGCAGTATTTT
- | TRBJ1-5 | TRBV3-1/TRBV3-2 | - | CASSQEGRGASNQPQHF | TGTGCCAGCAGCCAAGAGGGGCGAGGGGCTAGCAATCAGCCCCAGCATTTT
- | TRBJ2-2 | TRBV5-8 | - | CASSSGQWNTGELFF | TGTGCCAGCAGCTCCGGACAGTGGAACACCGGGGAGCTGTTTTTT
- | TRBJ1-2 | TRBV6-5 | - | CASSYRDVSYGYTF | TGTGCCAGCAGTTACAGGGACGTGAGCTATGGCTACACCTTC
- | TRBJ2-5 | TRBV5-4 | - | CASSLSQETQYF | TGTGCCAGCAGCTTATCGCAAGAGACCCAGTACTTC
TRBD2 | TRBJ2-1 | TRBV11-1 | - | CASGGTSGVDEQFF | TGTGCCAGCGGGGGGACTAGCGGGGTGGATGAGCAGTTCTTC
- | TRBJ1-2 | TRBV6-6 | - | CASSWDLGDYGYTF | TGTGCCAGCAGTTGGGACTTAGGGGACTATGGCTACACCTTC
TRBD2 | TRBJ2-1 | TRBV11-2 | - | CASSLAGGSYNEQFF | TGTGCCAGCAGCTTAGCGGGGGGCTCCTACAATGAGCAGTTCTTC
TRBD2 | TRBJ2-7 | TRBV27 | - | CASRPPGGGSYEQYF | TGTGCCAGCAGACCCCCGGGAGGCGGGTCCTACGAGCAGTACTTC
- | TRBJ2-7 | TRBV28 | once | CASSSGSFNEQYF | TGTGCCAGCAGTTCCGGGTCCTTCAACGAGCAGTACTTC
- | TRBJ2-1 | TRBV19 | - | CASSINGLTGVNEQFF | TGTGCCAGTAGTATTAACGGCCTTACGGGGGTTAATGAGCAGTTCTTC
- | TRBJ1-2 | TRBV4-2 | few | CASSQDQSIYGYTF | TGTGCCAGCAGCCAAGATCAATCTATCTATGGCTACACCTTC
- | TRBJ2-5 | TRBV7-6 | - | CASSPGSGGASETQYF | TGTGCCAGCAGCCCAGGGTCCGGTGGGGCAAGTGAGACCCAGTACTTC
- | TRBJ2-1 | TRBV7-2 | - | CASSLVKGNEQFF | TGTGCCAGCAGCTTAGTAAAGGGGAATGAGCAGTTCTTC
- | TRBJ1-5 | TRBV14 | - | CVGGAGNQPQHF | TGTGTGGGAGGGGCCGGCAATCAGCCCCAGCATTTT
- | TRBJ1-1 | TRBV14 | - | CASSQQAMNTEAFF | TGTGCCAGCAGCCAACAAGCAATGAACACTGAAGCTTTCTTT
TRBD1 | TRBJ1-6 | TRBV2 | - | CASSERGTGTSPLHF | TGTGCCAGCAGTGAAAGGGGGACAGGGACTTCACCCCTCCACTTT
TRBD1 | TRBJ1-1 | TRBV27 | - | CASSSGGAFF | TGTGCCAGCAGTTCAGGGGGAGCTTTCTTT